Sequencing of this TCR beta chain was carried out in a study of T cell responses to AZD1222 COVID-19 vaccine. This clone was seen just once. The antigen is undetermined. Study-wide points: Clonal diversity may have been underestimated, and the donors were mostly white British, with more females than males. Spike regions recognized by vaccine-associated CD4 TCRs spanned the protein, led by 160-218 and 743-854. Only a handful of people who got AZD1222 tested seropositive at baseline.

Profiled with immunoSEQ multiplex PCR; TCRdb holds only in-frame clones, not every one. The data show about 130,000 clones, approximately 90% seen once. CDR1 is WSHSY, CDR2 SAAADI, per germline. The V end was cut by 3 bases, the J end by 1 base, with 9 bases between. CDR3 length: 14 amino acids. Second-dose schedules of about 4 or about 12 weeks were combined. The rearrangement uses TRBV10-2 and TRBJ1-1, with no clear D. This TCR was sampled from an adult who received the AZD1222 COVID-19 vaccine. The sample consisted of peripheral blood, taken 28 days after the second AZD1222 dose. The DNA of the CDR3 is TGCGCCAGCAGTGAAGTTCACGGGAACACTGAAGCTTTCTTT. It yields the protein CASSEVHGNTEAFF.